These 29 T cell receptor beta chains originate from one sample sequenced in a study of spatial heterogeneity in lung cancer. Time point of the sample: blood at routine non-recurrence follow-up after resection. TCRdb re-called the 5' RACE reads through MiXCR, storing one row per CDR3 protein. The data contain over 70,000 distinct CDR3 sequences, roughly 8.9% of them seen just once; the ten biggest clones take up under 2.5%. The sequenced sample was PBMCs, obtained at follow-up. Source of these receptors: a female donor with early-stage non-small cell lung cancer.

With respect to this clonotype: The conserved final phenylalanine or tryptophan is absent from the CDR3, which likely points to a read error. The chain uses TRBV7-2 and TRBJ2-1; no firm D call. The CDR3 sequence is 16 residues long. Deletions cut 5 bases from V and 0 bases from J, with 14 bases between. CDR1 is SGHTA, CDR2 FQGNSA, per germline. The CDR3, as DNA: TGTGCCAGCAGCCTTCAGTCGACTCTCTCCTACAATGAGCAGTTCCTC. It yields the protein CASSLQSTLSYNEQFL.

There are many counts of this clonotype. The chain recombines TRBV7-9 with TRBJ1-3; D is unclear. CDR3 length: 16 residues. Germline loops: CDR1 SEHNR, CDR2 FQNEAQ (reference sequence). The V end lost 6 bases, the J end lost 6 bases, and 21 bases lay between the germline ends. The CDR3 sequence is CASRAPAGWLANTIYF. The CDR3 nucleotides read TGTGCCAGCAGAGCCCCAGCAGGCTGGCTTGCAAACACCATATATTTT.

This clonotype came up many times. The CDR3 reads CASSYSGAYYGYTF. The CDR3 DNA sequence: TGTGCCAGCAGTTACTCCGGGGCCTACTATGGCTACACCTTC. This chain connects TRBV6-6 to TRBJ1-2; D might be TRBD1 (5 bases). V was clipped by 0 bases and J by 3 bases, with 8 bases between them. Germline CDR1 and CDR2: MNHNY and SVGAGI (reference sequence). This CDR3 is built from 14 residues.

Many counts were recorded for this clonotype. The DNA for the CDR3 is TGTGCCAGCAGACCTGAGACAGGGTATGGCTACACCTTC. It codes for CASRPETGYGYTF. The chain carries TRBV6-5 and TRBJ1-2, with 7 bases that match TRBD1. V was clipped by 6 bases and J by 5 bases; unmatched bases: 6. Germline V gene lookup returns CDR1 MNHEY and CDR2 SVGAGI. CDR3 length equals 13 residues.

This clonotype showed up many times. V usage is TRBV5-1 and J usage is TRBJ2-1; 10 positions match TRBD2. This CDR3 comprises 16 residues. J was trimmed by 1 base and V by 3 bases; bases with no gene match: 4. Germline CDR1 and CDR2: SGHRS and YFSETQ. DNA for the CDR3: TGCGCCAGCAGCTCTAGCGGGAGTATGTCCTACAATGAGCAGTTCTTC. This sequence encodes CASSSSGSMSYNEQFF. The full variable domain, with the rest looked up from reference TRBV5-1 and TRBJ2-1, is KAGVTQTPRYLIKTRGQQVTLSCSPISGHRSVSWYQQTPGQGLQFLFEYFSETQRNKGNFPGRFSGRQFSNSRSEMNVSTLELGDSALYLCASSSSGSMSYNEQFFGPGTRLTVL.

This clonotype showed up many times. The chain carries TRBV5-1 and TRBJ2-5, with 8 bases lining up with TRBD2. Losses at the gene ends were 4 bases for V and 7 bases for J; bases not matched to a gene: 9. The germline V gene encodes CDR1 SGHRS and CDR2 YFSETQ. The CDR3 runs to 14 residues. The CDR3 loop reads CASSPPSGPRTQYF. The CDR3 coding sequence is TGCGCCAGCAGCCCCCCTAGCGGGCCTAGGACCCAGTACTTC.

This clonotype has just a few counts. This chain uses TRBV5-1 with TRBJ2-2, with D uncertain. Trimming removed 2 bases from V and 6 bases from J, with 11 bases in between. Germline CDR1 SGHRS, CDR2 YFSETQ. This CDR3 is built from 14 residues. CDR3 bases: TGCGCCAGCAGCTTATACATGGAAGCCGGGGAGCTGTTTTTT. This gives the protein CASSLYMEAGELFF.

Ten or more counts support this clonotype. The chain is built from TRBV6-1 and TRBJ2-1, with a weak D call TRBD2 (6 bases). Looked up from germline, CDR1 is MNHNS and CDR2 is SASEGT. The V end was cut by 9 bases, the J end by 4 bases, with 16 bases between. The CDR3 totals 14 residues. This chain's CDR3 is CASSSTGTYNEQFF. The CDR3, as DNA: TGTGCCAGTTCCTCAACCGGGACTTACAATGAGCAGTTCTTC.

This clonotype was counted many times. The chain joins TRBV18 to TRBJ2-5; D is ambiguous. Trimming took off 5 bases at V and 5 bases at J, with 9 bases between the two ends. The CDR3 length is 12 residues. Per the germline V gene, CDR1 is KGHSH and CDR2 is LQKENI. This chain's CDR3 is CASSSNGETQYF. The CDR3 coding sequence is TGTGCCAGCTCATCCAACGGGGAGACCCAGTACTTC. Together with reference TRBV18 and TRBJ2-5, the CDR3 gives the full variable domain: NAGVMQNPRHLVRRRGQEARLRCSPMKGHSHVYWYRQLPEEGLKFMVYLQKENIIDESGMPKERFSAEFPKEGPSILRIQQVVRGDSAAYFCASSSNGETQYFGPGTRLLVL.

This clonotype was counted only a few times. The chain is built from TRBV20-1 and TRBJ2-2; TRBD2 agrees at 11 bases. The CDR3 contains 15 residues. V trimming: 1 base; J trimming: 7 bases; junction bases outside the gene matches: 5. Germline assignment: CDR1 DFQATT and CDR2 SNEGSKA (reference sequence). CDR3 amino acids: CSARVSGRAGGELFF. The DNA for the CDR3 is TGCAGTGCTAGAGTTAGCGGGAGGGCCGGCGGGGAGCTGTTTTTT.

This clonotype was detected once. Here the CDR3 DNA reads TGTGCCAGCAGTAGTAGGAGCCCAGATACGCAGTATTTT. It translates to CASSSRSPDTQYF. The chain joins TRBV2 to TRBJ2-3; D unresolved. The V and J ends lost 5 bases and 4 bases respectively, with 10 bases between them. Germline CDR1 reads SNHLY; CDR2 reads FYNNEI. This CDR3 region has 13 residues.

The table lists this clonotype with many counts. The rearrangement links TRBV2 to TRBJ2-1, with 8 positions matching TRBD2. The CDR3 loop spans 14 amino acids. Trimming took 7 bases from V and 8 from J; bases not matched to a gene: 10. Germline loops: CDR1 SNHLY, CDR2 FYNNEI. CDR3 in amino acids: CASNGLAGNYEQFF. The CDR3 coding sequence is TGTGCCAGCAACGGGCTAGCGGGTAACTATGAGCAGTTCTTC.

At least ten counts were recorded for this clonotype. The chain recombines TRBV5-1 with TRBJ2-1; a weak D match, TRBD2 (6 bases). Germline V CDR1 and CDR2: SGHRS, YFSETQ. With 1 base removed from V and 8 bases from J, the gap between germline ends came to 16 bases. The CDR3 has 15 residues. The DNA for the CDR3 is TGCGCCAGCAGCTTGTCCTCGGGAGCCGGGGATGAGCAGTTCTTC. Translated: CASSLSSGAGDEQFF.

V gene TRBV6-5 combines with J gene TRBJ2-1; 10 nucleotides line up with TRBD2. V shed 5 bases and J 4 bases; nucleotides not matched to a gene: 8. Germline-derived CDR1 and CDR2 are MNHEY and SVGAGI. The CDR3 runs 16 residues. The DNA of the CDR3 is TGTGCCAGCAGTGGCTTTCTAGCGGGAGCTTACAATGAGCAGTTCTTC. It codes for CASSGFLAGAYNEQFF.

This clonotype came up many times. The chain joins TRBV28 to TRBJ2-5; TRBD1 aligns across 7 bases. Germline V gene sequence: CDR1 MDHEN, CDR2 SYDVKM. J lost 1 base, V lost 6 bases, and 5 bases had no gene match. CDR3 length equals 14 residues. DNA of the CDR3: TGTGCCAGCAGCACACAGGGGATCCAAGAGACCCAGTACTTC. It codes for CASSTQGIQETQYF.

This clonotype was recorded at least ten times. The chain joins TRBV9 to TRBJ2-2, with no clear D. This CDR3 spans 15 amino acids. Germline V lookup: CDR1 SGDLS, CDR2 YYNGEE. V dropped 0 bases and J dropped 4 bases, with 10 bases sitting between them. The CDR3 protein is CASSVAVARTGELFF. DNA for the CDR3: TGTGCCAGCAGCGTAGCCGTAGCCCGCACCGGGGAGCTGTTTTTT.

This clonotype was observed at least ten times. The CDR3 nucleotides are TGCAGTGCTTCAAGGGGGACTAGCGGGAGCTTCTCCTACGAGCAGTACTTC. This codes for CSASRGTSGSFSYEQYF. The chain employs TRBV20-1 and TRBJ2-7, with 14 bases lining up with TRBD2. The CDR3 covers 17 residues. CDR1 is DFQATT and CDR2 is SNEGSKA in the germline V gene (reference sequence). V was pared by 5 bases and J by 0 bases, with 9 bases of the junction left unmatched.

The rearrangement joins TRBV19 to TRBJ2-1, with 12 bases that match TRBD2. The CDR3 consists of 15 residues. Germline V gene lookup returns CDR1 LNHDA and CDR2 SQIVND (reference sequence). V dropped 2 bases and J dropped 6; count of bases not matched to a gene: 2. CDR3 residues: CASSILAGGPNEQFF. The CDR3 DNA reads as TGTGCCAGTAGTATACTAGCGGGAGGGCCCAATGAGCAGTTCTTC.

This clonotype was observed many times. The rearrangement links TRBV5-4 to TRBJ2-2, with 8 bases lining up with TRBD2. CDR1 and CDR2 (germline): SGHNT, YYREEE (reference sequence). V trimming: 4 bases; J trimming: 7 bases; junction bases outside the gene matches: 12. CDR3 size: 16 residues. The DNA for the CDR3 is TGTGCCAGCAGCCCCCCTGGAGCGGGAGCGGGCGGGGAGCTGTTTTTT. This encodes CASSPPGAGAGGELFF.

This clonotype was seen a handful of times. The chain couples TRBV20-1 to TRBJ1-1; D call uncertain. CDR3 length: 13 amino acids. Germline CDR1 DFQATT, CDR2 SNEGSKA (reference sequence). Trimming removed 3 bases from V and 3 bases from J, with 11 bases in between. CDR3 residues: CSASMALDTEAFF. The CDR3 nucleotides read TGCAGTGCTAGTATGGCCCTGGACACTGAAGCTTTCTTT.

The CDR3 sequence: CASSYARVNTGELFF. The CDR3 DNA is TGTGCCAGCAGCTACGCCAGGGTTAACACCGGGGAGCTGTTTTTT. This rearrangement joins TRBV5-4 to TRBJ2-2, with TRBD1 as a possible D gene (5 bases). Germline V CDR1 and CDR2: SGHNT, YYREEE (reference sequence). V lost 3 bases and J 2 bases, leaving 11 bases between the germline ends. The length of the CDR3 is 15 residues. Full variable domain (outside the CDR3, taken from reference TRBV5-4 and TRBJ2-2): ETGVTQSPTHLIKTRGQQVTLRCSSQSGHNTVSWYQQALGQGPQFIFQYYREEENGRGNFPPRFSGLQFPNYSSELNVNALELDDSALYLCASSYARVNTGELFFGEGSRLTVL.

This clonotype was detected many times. The chain recombines TRBV10-2 with TRBJ1-6; 9 bases align to TRBD1. CDR1 is WSHSY and CDR2 is SAAADI in the germline V gene. The CDR3 contains 15 residues. After removal of 0 bases from V and 9 bases from J, the junction contained 3 bases not matched to a gene. The CDR3 nucleotides are TGCGCCAGCAGTGAGTCAGGGACAGGGACTTCACCCCTCCACTTT. Residues: CASSESGTGTSPLHF.

This clonotype occurred a few times. The chain joins TRBV5-1 to TRBJ2-2; 7 nucleotides agree with TRBD2. The ends lost 3 bases at V and 7 bases at J; junction bases unmatched: 12. This CDR3 spans 16 amino acids. Germline CDR1 SGHRS, CDR2 YFSETQ. CDR3 region: CASSSRAGEYGGELFF. For the CDR3, the DNA is TGCGCCAGCAGCTCTCGGGCGGGAGAGTATGGCGGGGAGCTGTTTTTT.

This clonotype was counted at least ten times. The V gene is TRBV5-4, the J gene TRBJ2-2, with no clear D. The CDR3 sequence is 14 residues long. Trimming removed 0 bases at V and 3 bases at J, with 6 bases between. Germline V gene lookup returns CDR1 SGHNT and CDR2 YYREEE (reference sequence). Here the CDR3 DNA reads TGTGCCAGCAGCTTGGAGGGCGACACCGGGGAGCTGTTTTTT. Protein: CASSLEGDTGELFF.

The sample holds one count of this clonotype. A clone one base away is much larger, so this may be a read error. The chain carries TRBV11-3 and TRBJ2-1, with D unclear. Germline-derived CDR1 and CDR2 are SGHNT and YENEEA. CDR3 size: 13 residues. The V and J ends lost 5 bases and 5 bases respectively, with 10 bases between them. CDR3 region: CASSPGADNEQFF. The CDR3 region has the DNA TGTGCCAGCAGCCCTGGCGCTGACAATGAGCAGTTCTTC.

About this clonotype: A much larger clone differs from this one at a single base, so this may be a read error. The CDR3, as DNA: TGTGCCAGCAGCCTGTCTCCTTCACCCCTCCACTTT. It encodes CASSLSPSPLHF. The chain links TRBV7-2 to TRBJ1-6; D gene uncertain. The CDR3 length is 12 residues. Looked up from germline, CDR1 is SGHTA and CDR2 is FQGNSA. The V gene lost 5 bases and the J gene lost 9 bases, with 8 bases spanning the gap.

This clonotype was observed at least ten times. The rearrangement links TRBV5-1 to TRBJ2-3; perhaps TRBD2 as D (6 bases). Trimming took 1 base from V and 0 from J, leaving 9 bases between them. CDR3 length: 15 amino acids. Looked up from germline, CDR1 is SGHRS and CDR2 is YFSETQ. CDR3: CASSLRAGSTDTQYF. The CDR3 nucleotides are TGCGCCAGCAGCTTGAGGGCGGGGAGCACAGATACGCAGTATTTT.

This clonotype was seen repeatedly, ten times or more. The rearrangement joins TRBV6-6 to TRBJ2-2; TRBD2 matches 11 bases. V was pared by 10 bases and J by 4 bases, with 2 bases of the junction left unmatched. The germline gives CDR1 MNHNY, CDR2 SVGAGI (reference sequence). The CDR3 length is 13 residues. The CDR3 nucleotides are TGTGCCACCGGACTAGCGGGCACCGGGGAGCTGTTTTTT. It specifies CATGLAGTGELFF.

The chain uses TRBV5-1 and TRBJ2-1, with 11 bases that match TRBD2. V shed 2 bases, J shed 6 bases, and the junction held 13 bases outside the gene matches. This CDR3 contains 18 residues. Germline V lookup: CDR1 SGHRS, CDR2 YFSETQ. The CDR3 DNA is TGCGCCAGCAGCTTACCGGGACTAGCGGTGGGGTTAGGCAATGAGCAGTTCTTC. Protein sequence: CASSLPGLAVGLGNEQFF.